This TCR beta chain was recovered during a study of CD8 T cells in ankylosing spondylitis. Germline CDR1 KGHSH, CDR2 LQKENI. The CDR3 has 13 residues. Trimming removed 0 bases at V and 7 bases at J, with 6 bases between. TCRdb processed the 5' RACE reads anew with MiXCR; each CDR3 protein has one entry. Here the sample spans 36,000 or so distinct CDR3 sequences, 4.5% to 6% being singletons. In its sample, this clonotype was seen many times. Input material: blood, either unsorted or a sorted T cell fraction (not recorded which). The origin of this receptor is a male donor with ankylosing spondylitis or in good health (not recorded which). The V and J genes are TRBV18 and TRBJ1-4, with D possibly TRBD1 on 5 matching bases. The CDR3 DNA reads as TGTGCCAGCTCACCACCCGGGGGTGAAAAACTGTTTTTT. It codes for CASSPPGGEKLFF.